This record covers a single T cell receptor (beta chain). Antigen unknown. Sequencing was performed with immunoSEQ multiplex PCR; in TCRdb, only in-frame clones are kept and a portion is missing. The data show 150,000 or so clones, about 91% seen once. These data come from a study of T cell responses to AZD1222 COVID-19 vaccine. General observations from the study: Possibly, clonal diversity was underestimated; donors were largely white British and included more females. At 160-218 and 743-854, vaccine-associated CD4 TCRs were dominant, and they spanned spike. Targeting of unmutated variant regions was reportedly seen in nearly half of spike-specific TCRs. Increases in Spike-specific TCR breadth and depth were seen after two AZD1222 doses.

The sequence derives from an adult who received the AZD1222 COVID-19 vaccine. Source: peripheral blood, taken 28 days after the second AZD1222 dose.

The CDR3 reads CASSDSGEPQHF. DNA for the CDR3: TGTGCCAGCAGTGACAGTGGTGAGCCCCAGCATTTT. This sequence joins TRBV6-1 and TRBJ1-5; no firm D call. The ends were cut back, 3 bases at V and 8 bases at J, with 8 bases in the middle. The CDR3 spans 12 residues. The germline gives CDR1 MNHNS, CDR2 SASEGT.